This TCR beta chain was sequenced during a study of T cell changes during pregnancy in multiple sclerosis. The V and J ends lost 4 bases and 6 bases respectively, with 9 bases between them. Germline assignment: CDR1 SQVTM and CDR2 ANQGSEA. The CDR3 length is 12 residues. Measured with immunoSEQ multiplex PCR; TCRdb has only the in-frame clones, and not every one. Of about 97,000 clones in the sample, about nine tenths are singletons; the top ten hold over 0.6%. The rearrangement uses TRBV29-1 and TRBJ2-2; D remains unclear. The TCR comes from a female donor in good health, enrolled as a control in a pregnancy study. The sequences come from peripheral blood, collected in the second trimester of pregnancy. The CDR3 is CSVVQYSGELFF. CDR3 sequence (DNA): TGCAGCGTTGTACAGTATTCCGGGGAGCTGTTTTTT.